A single T cell receptor beta chain is shown here with its context. Antigen unknown. TCRdb's table, derived via immunoSEQ multiplex PCR, lists solely in-frame clones and lacks some. The sample lists around 340,000 clones, about 89% occurring once. The treatment denotes: some 20 received Ad26.COV2.S at low or high dose, single or two shots; several received placebo; per-sample allocation not given. All samples were drawn on day 63, counting from the first vaccine or placebo injection. These data come from a study of Ad26.COV2.S vaccination and SARS-CoV-2 variants. For the study at large: Intramuscularly, Ad26.COV2.S was given either once or twice, 56 days apart. General study points: Substantial post-vaccination breadth of spike-specific CD8+ and CD4+ T cell responses was reported. Placebo recipients showed lower spike-specific TCR breadth than vaccinees.

This sample comprised peripheral blood, obtained in a trial of Ad26.COV2.S vaccine versus placebo. The source is a person aged 18-65 years who received the Ad26.COV2.S COVID-19 vaccine or a placebo.

The CDR3 reads CASSMLLGQGIQPQHF. For the CDR3, the DNA is TGTGCCAGTAGTATGCTGTTGGGACAGGGGATACAGCCCCAGCATTTT. The genes are TRBV19 and TRBJ1-5; 10 nucleotides line up with TRBD1. Germline CDR1 reads LNHDA; CDR2 reads SQIVND (reference sequence). The CDR3 is 16 amino acids. Unmatched junction bases numbered 9, after V lost 3 bases and J lost 7 bases.